The table lists the clone carrying this T cell receptor (beta chain) with many counts. The antigen remains unidentified. The CDR3 is made up of 15 amino acids. Trimming shortened V by 4 bases and J by 0 bases, and 13 bases separated the two germline ends. Germline-derived CDR1 and CDR2 are DFQATT and SNEGSKA (reference sequence). The source of the sample is a study of CD8 T cells in ankylosing spondylitis. Notes on the study in general: Disease-linked clones, CD8+, were relatively rare in peripheral blood.

By quantitative 5'-RACE with molecular barcodes, the TCR beta libraries were made. One entry per CDR3 protein, called by TCRdb with MiXCR from the 5' RACE reads. The table has 150,000 to 200,000 distinct CDR3 sequences, roughly 18% seen once. This clonotype was obtained from a male donor aged 10 to 30 with ankylosing spondylitis or in good health (not recorded which). The chain couples TRBV20-1 to TRBJ2-1, with D unresolved. Material: blood, either unsorted or a sorted T cell fraction (not recorded which). CDR3 DNA: TGCAGTGCTATAGAGTCCACGAGCTCCTACAATGAGCAGTTCTTC. It codes for CSAIESTSSYNEQFF.